Here is one TCR beta chain with its context. The data are from a study of blood T cell repertoires in COVID-19. The CDR3 is 14 residues long. V lost 4 bases and J lost 7; bases outside the gene matches: 2. CDR1 MGHDK and CDR2 SYGVNS come from the germline V gene. Measured with immunoSEQ multiplex PCR; TCRdb has only the in-frame clones, and not every one. The table includes about 150,000 clones, 75% to 85% detected once. The chain combines TRBV25-1 with TRBJ2-1, with 12 nucleotides matching TRBD2. The sequence was obtained from a woman aged 55-69 years with COVID-19, enrolled during active disease. The sequencing input was peripheral blood. CDR3: CASSVGTSGNEQFF. The CDR3 DNA reads TGTGCCAGCAGTGTCGGGACTAGCGGGAATGAGCAGTTCTTC.